The T cell receptor (beta chain) under discussion was sequenced for a study of control samples from healthy donors and cancer patients. CDR3 length equals 16 residues. TCRdb's copy holds only in-frame clones and misses some; the assay was immunoSEQ multiplex PCR. The profile shows roughly 130,000 clones, approximately 89% of them singletons. Sequencing input: blood. V gene TRBV21-1 combines with J gene TRBJ1-2; the D call in the table, TRBD1, was not verified against the DNA. TRBV21-1 is reported as a pseudogene. This sequence was found in a man aged 18-30 years in good health. In DNA, the CDR3 is TGTGCCAGCAGCAAAGGGGTTGACAGGGTTGTCTATGGCTACACCTTC. Residues: CASSKGVDRVVYGYTF.